Detailed here is one T cell receptor (beta chain). Its target is not known. The data derive from a study of radiation and T cells in renal cell carcinoma. General study points: Top tumor clonotypes rose in blood 2 weeks post-radiation, then contracted.

Time point noted: blood 2 weeks post-SBRT. This sample's treatment: 15 Gy SBRT to primary tumor, nephrectomy 4 weeks later. Only in-frame clones appear in the TCRdb table, and some are missing; sequencing was by immunoSEQ multiplex PCR. The data hold over 60,000 clones, with around three quarters observed a single time. The CDR3 extends over 15 amino acids. The germline gives CDR1 SGHAT, CDR2 FQNNGV. V lost 2 bases and J lost 4, with 11 bases in between. The sample here was blood, taken from a patient whose treatment included radiotherapy and nephrectomy. The gene calls are TRBV11-2 and TRBJ2-2; tentative D call: TRBD1 (6 bases). The receptor was isolated from a man aged 55-75 years with renal cell carcinoma. DNA for the CDR3: TGTGCCAGCAGCTTATTCACAGGGATCACCGGGGAGCTGTTTTTT. Translating it yields CASSLFTGITGELFF. Full variable domain (rest looked up from reference TRBV11-2 and TRBJ2-2): EAGVAQSPRYKIIEKRQSVAFWCNPISGHATLYWYQQILGQGPKLLIQFQNNGVVDDSQLPKDRFSAERLKGVDSTLKIQPAKLEDSAVYLCASSLFTGITGELFFGEGSRLTVL.